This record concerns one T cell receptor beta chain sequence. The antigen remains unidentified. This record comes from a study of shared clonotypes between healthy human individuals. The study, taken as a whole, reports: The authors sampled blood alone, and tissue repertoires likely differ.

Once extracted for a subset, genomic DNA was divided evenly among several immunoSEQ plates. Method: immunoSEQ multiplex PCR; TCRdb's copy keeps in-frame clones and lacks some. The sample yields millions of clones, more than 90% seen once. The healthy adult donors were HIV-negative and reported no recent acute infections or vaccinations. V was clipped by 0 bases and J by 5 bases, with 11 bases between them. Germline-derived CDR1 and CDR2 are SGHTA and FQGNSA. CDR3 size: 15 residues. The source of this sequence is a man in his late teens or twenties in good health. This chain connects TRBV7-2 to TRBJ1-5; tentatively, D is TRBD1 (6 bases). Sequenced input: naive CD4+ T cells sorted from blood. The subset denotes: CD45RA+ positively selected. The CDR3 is CASSLANRDHQPQHF. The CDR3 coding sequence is TGTGCCAGCAGCTTAGCAAACAGGGACCATCAGCCCCAGCATTTT.